This T cell receptor beta chain was found in a study of blood T cell repertoires in COVID-19. CDR1 and CDR2 from the germline V gene are LNHDA and SQIVND (reference sequence). The trim removed 5 bases at V and 15 bases at J, leaving 13 bases unmatched. The CDR3 is 13 amino acids. Methods used by the authors: Researchers report that nucleated cell counts were estimated from reference gene primer amplification. Assay used: immunoSEQ multiplex PCR; TCRdb lists only in-frame clones, some missing. V, J and clone size are taken as reported in that table, and D and trimming were inferred from the DNA itself. The sample has over 250,000 clones, over 75% seen once.

V usage is TRBV19 and J usage is TRBJ2-1, with 7 positions matching TRBD1. The receptor comes from a woman in her 70s with COVID-19, enrolled during active disease. Sequencing was carried out using peripheral blood. The chain's CDR3 is CASSSAGQEVAFF. The CDR3 DNA sequence: TGTGCCAGTAGTTCCGCAGGACAGGAGGTTGCGTTCTTC.